This record concerns one T cell receptor beta chain sequence. The data were taken from a study of T-cell reconstitution after alpha-beta-depleted transplantation in children. The CDR3 extends over 15 amino acids. J gave up 4 bases and V 5 bases, and 11 bases lay outside the gene matches. Germline V CDR1 and CDR2: SGHRS, YFSETQ. Unique molecular identifiers tagged the TCRbeta library. MiXCR was run by TCRdb on the PCR reads, yielding one entry per CDR3 protein. This sample yields approximately 350,000 distinct CDR3 sequences, of which 10% are seen a single time; approximately 2.3% belongs to the top ten.

The V call is TRBV5-1, the J call TRBJ2-7; 8 nucleotides agree with TRBD1. This TCR was sampled from a human donor who donated a stem cell graft to a child with acute lymphoblastic leukemia. The input for sequencing was PBMCs from the stem cell graft donor, taken from the stem cell graft. The CDR3 DNA follows: TGCGCCAGCAGGGTGGACAGGGTACGACCTTACGAGCAGTACTTC. Amino acid sequence: CASRVDRVRPYEQYF.